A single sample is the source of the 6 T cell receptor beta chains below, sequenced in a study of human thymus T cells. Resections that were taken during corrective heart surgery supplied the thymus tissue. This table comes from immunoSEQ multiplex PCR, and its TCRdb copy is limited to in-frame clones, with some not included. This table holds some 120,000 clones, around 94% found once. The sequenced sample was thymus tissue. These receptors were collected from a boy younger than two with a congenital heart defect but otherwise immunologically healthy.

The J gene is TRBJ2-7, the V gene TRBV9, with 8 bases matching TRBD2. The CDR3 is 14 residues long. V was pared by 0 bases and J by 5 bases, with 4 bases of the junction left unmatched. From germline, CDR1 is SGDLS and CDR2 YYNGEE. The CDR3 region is CASSVAGGAHEQYF. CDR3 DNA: TGTGCCAGCAGCGTAGCCGGGGGGGCCCACGAGCAGTACTTC.

CDR3 region: CASSQEGGRPTGELFF. DNA of the CDR3: TGCGCCAGCAGCCAAGAGGGGGGCAGGCCCACCGGGGAGCTGTTTTTT. The genes are TRBV4-3 and TRBJ2-2, with D perhaps assigned TRBD1 or TRBD2 (6 bases each). V lost 0 bases and J lost 4, with 12 bases in between. There are 16 residues in the CDR3. CDR1 LGHNA and CDR2 YSLEER come from the germline V gene.

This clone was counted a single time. CDR3 residues: CASSEVGGGAKNIQYF. DNA for the CDR3: TGCGCCAGCAGTGAGGTAGGGGGGGGAGCCAAAAACATTCAGTACTTC. The chain carries TRBV10-1 and TRBJ2-4, with D maybe TRBD2 (7 bases). V was cut by 2 bases and J by 0 bases, with 11 bases left in between. Germline V lookup: CDR1 WNHNN, CDR2 SYGVQD (reference sequence). CDR3 length equals 16 residues.

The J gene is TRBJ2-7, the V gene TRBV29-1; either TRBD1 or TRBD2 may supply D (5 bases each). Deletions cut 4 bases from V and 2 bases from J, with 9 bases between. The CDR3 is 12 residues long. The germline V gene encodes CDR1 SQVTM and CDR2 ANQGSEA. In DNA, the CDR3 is TGCAGCGTTGGGGACGGGACCTACGAGCAGTACTTC. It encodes CSVGDGTYEQYF.

The CDR3 DNA reads as TGTGCCAGCAGCTCCCCCGGAGGGGAGGGGGTGGATGGCTACACCTTC. Translated: CASSSPGGEGVDGYTF. The V and J genes are TRBV7-9 and TRBJ1-2, with D maybe TRBD1 (6 bases). The CDR3 extends over 16 amino acids. Germline-derived CDR1 and CDR2 are SEHNR and FQNEAQ (reference sequence). Trimming took 4 bases from V and 6 from J, leaving 21 bases between them.

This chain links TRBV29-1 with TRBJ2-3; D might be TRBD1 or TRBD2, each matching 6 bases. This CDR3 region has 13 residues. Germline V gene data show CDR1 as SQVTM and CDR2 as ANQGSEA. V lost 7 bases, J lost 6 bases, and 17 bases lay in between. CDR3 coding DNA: TGCAGCGGGAGGGACACGGGGGTGGATACGCAGTATTTT. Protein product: CSGRDTGVDTQYF.